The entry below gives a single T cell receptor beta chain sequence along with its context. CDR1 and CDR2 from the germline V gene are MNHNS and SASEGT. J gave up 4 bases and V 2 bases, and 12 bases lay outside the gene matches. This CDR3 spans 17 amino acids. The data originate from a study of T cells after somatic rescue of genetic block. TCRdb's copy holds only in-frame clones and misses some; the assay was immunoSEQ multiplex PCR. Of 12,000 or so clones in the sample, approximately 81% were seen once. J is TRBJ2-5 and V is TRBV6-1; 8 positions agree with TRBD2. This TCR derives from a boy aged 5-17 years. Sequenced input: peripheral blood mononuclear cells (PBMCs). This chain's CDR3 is CASSEIGGVGIGETQYF. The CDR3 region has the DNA TGTGCCAGCAGTGAAATCGGGGGGGTAGGGATCGGAGAGACCCAGTACTTC.